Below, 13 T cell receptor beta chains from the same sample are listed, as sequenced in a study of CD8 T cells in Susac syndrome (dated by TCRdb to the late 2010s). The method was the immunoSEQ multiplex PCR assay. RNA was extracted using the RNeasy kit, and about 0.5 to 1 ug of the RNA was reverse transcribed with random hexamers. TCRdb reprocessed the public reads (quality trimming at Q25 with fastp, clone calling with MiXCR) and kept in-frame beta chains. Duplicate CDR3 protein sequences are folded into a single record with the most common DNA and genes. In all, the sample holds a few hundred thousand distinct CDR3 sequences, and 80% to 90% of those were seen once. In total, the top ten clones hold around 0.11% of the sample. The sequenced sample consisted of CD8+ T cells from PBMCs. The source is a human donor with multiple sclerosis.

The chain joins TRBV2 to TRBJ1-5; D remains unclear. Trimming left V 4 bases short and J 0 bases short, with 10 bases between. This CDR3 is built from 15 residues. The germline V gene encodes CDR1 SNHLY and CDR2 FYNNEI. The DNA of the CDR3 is TGTGCCAGCAGTGTGGAGAACCATAGCAATCAGCCCCAGCATTTT. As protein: CASSVENHSNQPQHF.

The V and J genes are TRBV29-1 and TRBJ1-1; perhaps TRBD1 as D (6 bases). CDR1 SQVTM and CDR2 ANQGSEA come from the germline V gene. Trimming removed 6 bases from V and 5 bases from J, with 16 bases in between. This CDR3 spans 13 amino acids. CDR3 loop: CSVDTGFGTEAFF. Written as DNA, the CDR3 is TGCAGCGTAGATACAGGGTTCGGGACTGAAGCTTTCTTT.

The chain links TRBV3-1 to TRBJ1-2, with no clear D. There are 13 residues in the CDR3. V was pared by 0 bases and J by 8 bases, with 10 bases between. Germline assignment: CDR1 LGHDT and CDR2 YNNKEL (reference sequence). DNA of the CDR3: TGTGCCAGCAGCCAAGATGTTCTGGACGGCTACACCTTC. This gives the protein CASSQDVLDGYTF.

The CDR3 DNA reads TGTGCCAGCAGCTGGGGGACTAGCGGGAGGGCCAGGGAGACCCAGTACTTC. It yields the protein CASSWGTSGRARETQYF. This chain joins TRBV11-2 and TRBJ2-5, with 16 bases that match TRBD2. Unmatched junction bases numbered 7, after V lost 4 bases and J lost 5 bases. The CDR3 is 17 amino acids. CDR1 is SGHAT and CDR2 is FQNNGV in the germline V gene.

CDR3 sequence (DNA): TGTGCCAGCAGCTTGCCCCCGGCGATCTATGGCTACACCTTC. Protein sequence: CASSLPPAIYGYTF. The rearrangement joins TRBV5-4 to TRBJ1-2; D is ambiguous. The germline V gene has CDR1 SGHNT and CDR2 YYREEE (reference sequence). The ends were cut back, 1 base at V and 4 bases at J, with 11 bases in the middle. CDR3 length: 14 amino acids.

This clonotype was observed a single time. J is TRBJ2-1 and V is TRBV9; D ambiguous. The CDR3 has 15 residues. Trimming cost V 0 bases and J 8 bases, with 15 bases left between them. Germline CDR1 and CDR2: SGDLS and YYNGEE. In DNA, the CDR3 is TGTGCCAGCAGCGTAGGAGATTCATCGAGTTATGAGCAGTTCTTC. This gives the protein CASSVGDSSSYEQFF.

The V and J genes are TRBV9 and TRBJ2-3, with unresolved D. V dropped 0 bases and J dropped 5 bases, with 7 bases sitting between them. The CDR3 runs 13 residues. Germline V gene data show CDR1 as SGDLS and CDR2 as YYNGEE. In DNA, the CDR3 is TGTGCCAGCAGCGTAGACCAATTAGATACGCAGTATTTT. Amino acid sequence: CASSVDQLDTQYF.

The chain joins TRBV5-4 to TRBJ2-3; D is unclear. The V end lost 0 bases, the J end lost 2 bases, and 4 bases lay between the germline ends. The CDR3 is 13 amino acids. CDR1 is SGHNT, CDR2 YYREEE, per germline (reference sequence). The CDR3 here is CASSLEPTDTQYF. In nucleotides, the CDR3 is TGTGCCAGCAGCTTGGAACCCACAGATACGCAGTATTTT.

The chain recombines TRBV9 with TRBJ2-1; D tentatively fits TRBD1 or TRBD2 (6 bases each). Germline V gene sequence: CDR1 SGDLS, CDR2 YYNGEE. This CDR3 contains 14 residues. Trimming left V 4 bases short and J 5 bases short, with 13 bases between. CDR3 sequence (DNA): TGTGCCAGCAGCTTACGGGGGCACCACAATGAGCAGTTCTTC. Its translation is CASSLRGHHNEQFF.

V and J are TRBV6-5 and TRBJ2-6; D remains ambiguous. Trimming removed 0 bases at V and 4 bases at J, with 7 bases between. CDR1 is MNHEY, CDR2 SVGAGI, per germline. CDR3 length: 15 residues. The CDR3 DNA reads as TGTGCCAGCAGTTACTCGGGTTCGGGGGCCAACGTCCTGACTTTC. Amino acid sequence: CASSYSGSGANVLTF.

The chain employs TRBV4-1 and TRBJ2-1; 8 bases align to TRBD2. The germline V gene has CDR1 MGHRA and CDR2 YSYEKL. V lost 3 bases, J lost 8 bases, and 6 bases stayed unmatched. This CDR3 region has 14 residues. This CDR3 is CASSQAGLVDEQFF. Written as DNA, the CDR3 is TGCGCCAGCAGCCAGGCGGGACTAGTGGATGAGCAGTTCTTC.

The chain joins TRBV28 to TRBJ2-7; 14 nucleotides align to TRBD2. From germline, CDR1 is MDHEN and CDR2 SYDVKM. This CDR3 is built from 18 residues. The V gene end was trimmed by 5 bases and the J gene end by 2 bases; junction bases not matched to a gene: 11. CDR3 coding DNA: TGTGCCAGCAGTCCCCGGGGACTAGCGGGAGTCGGGGCCTACGAGCAGTACTTC. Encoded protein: CASSPRGLAGVGAYEQYF.

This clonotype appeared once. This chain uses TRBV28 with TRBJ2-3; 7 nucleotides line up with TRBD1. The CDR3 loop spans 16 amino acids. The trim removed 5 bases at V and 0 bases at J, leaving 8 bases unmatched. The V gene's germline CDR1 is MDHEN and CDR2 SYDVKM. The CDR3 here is CASSPGTESSTDTQYF. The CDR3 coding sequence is TGTGCCAGCAGTCCCGGGACAGAGTCTAGCACAGATACGCAGTATTTT.